This record concerns one TCR beta chain sequence. Its target is unknown. The data are from a study of beta chain features in type 1 diabetes. Study conclusions and caveats: Naive, central memory and Treg TCRB repertoires appeared more alike in patients than in healthy donors. Researchers report that Type 1 diabetes patients had moderately but significantly shorter TCRB CDR3s across all four CD4+ subsets. Equally in patients and controls, shorter templates might have been favored by PCR.

Every bit of the isolated RNA underwent reverse transcription, so sequencing read expressed TCRB transcripts. The data were produced by immunoSEQ multiplex PCR, yet TCRdb's version contains in-frame clones alone and is incomplete. The sample holds some 640,000 clones, more than 12% seen once. The receptor was isolated from a man younger than 35 with type 1 diabetes. The sample consisted of naive CD4+ T cells from blood.

The CDR3 coding sequence is TGCAGCGTTGAAGAAAAACTGTTTTTT. It specifies CSVEEKLFF. The chain couples TRBV29-1 to TRBJ1-4; no clear D gene. Germline CDR1 SQVTM, CDR2 ANQGSEA. This CDR3 has 9 residues. Trimming removed 0 bases at V and 10 bases at J, with 0 bases between.